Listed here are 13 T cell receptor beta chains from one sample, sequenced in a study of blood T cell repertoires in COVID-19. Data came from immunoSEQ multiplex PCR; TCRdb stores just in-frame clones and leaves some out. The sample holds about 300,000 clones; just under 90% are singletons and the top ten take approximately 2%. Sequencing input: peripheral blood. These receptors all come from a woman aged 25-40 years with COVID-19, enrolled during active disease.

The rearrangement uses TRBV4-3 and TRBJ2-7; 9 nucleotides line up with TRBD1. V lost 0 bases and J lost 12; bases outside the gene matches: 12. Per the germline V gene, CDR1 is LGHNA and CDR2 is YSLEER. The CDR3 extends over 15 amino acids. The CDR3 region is CASSQDPGQGSLRYF. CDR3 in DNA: TGCGCCAGCAGCCAAGATCCGGGACAGGGCAGTTTGCGGTACTTC.

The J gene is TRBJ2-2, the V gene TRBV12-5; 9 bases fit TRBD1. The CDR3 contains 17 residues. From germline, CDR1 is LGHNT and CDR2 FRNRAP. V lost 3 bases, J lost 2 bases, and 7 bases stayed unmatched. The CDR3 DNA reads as TGTGCTAGTGGTTTCGCTTCGGGACAGGGTAACACCGGGGAGCTGTTTTTT. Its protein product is CASGFASGQGNTGELFF.

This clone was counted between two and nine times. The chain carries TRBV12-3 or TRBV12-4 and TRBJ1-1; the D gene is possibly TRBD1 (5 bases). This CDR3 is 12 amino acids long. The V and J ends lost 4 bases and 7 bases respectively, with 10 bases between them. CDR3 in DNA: TGTGCCAGCAGTTCTTTGGGGGGTGAAGCTTTCTTT. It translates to CASSSLGGEAFF.

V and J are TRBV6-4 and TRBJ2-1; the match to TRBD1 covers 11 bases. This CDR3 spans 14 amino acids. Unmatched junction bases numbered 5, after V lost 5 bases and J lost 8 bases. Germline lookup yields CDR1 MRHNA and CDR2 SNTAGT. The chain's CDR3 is CASSSGQGGDEQFF. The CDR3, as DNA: TGTGCCAGCAGTTCGGGACAGGGGGGCGATGAGCAGTTCTTC.

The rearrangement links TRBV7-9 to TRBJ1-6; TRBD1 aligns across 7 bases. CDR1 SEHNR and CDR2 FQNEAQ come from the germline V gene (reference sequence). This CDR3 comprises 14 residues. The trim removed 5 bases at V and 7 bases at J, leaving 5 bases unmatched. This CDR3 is CASSPGTANSPLHF. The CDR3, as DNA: TGTGCCAGCAGCCCAGGGACAGCCAATTCACCCCTCCACTTT.

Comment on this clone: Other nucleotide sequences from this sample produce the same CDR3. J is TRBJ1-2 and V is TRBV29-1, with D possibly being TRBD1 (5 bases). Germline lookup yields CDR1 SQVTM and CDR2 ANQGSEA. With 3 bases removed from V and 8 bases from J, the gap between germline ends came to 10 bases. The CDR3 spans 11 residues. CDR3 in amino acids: CSVEGRDGYTF. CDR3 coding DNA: TGCAGCGTTGAGGGGCGGGACGGCTACACCTTC.

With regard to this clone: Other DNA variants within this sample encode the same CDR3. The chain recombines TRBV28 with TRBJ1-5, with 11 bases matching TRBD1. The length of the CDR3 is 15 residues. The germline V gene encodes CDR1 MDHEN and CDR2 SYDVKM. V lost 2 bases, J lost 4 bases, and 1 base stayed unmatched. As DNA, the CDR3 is TGTGCCAGCAGTTTAAGGGACAGGGGGAATCAGCCCCAGCATTTT. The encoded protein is CASSLRDRGNQPQHF.

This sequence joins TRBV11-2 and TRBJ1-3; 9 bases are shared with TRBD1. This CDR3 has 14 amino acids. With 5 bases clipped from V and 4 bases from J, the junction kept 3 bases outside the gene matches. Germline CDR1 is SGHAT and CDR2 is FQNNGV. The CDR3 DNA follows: TGTGCCAGCAGCCCCGGGACAGGGGGAAACACCATATATTTT. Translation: CASSPGTGGNTIYF.

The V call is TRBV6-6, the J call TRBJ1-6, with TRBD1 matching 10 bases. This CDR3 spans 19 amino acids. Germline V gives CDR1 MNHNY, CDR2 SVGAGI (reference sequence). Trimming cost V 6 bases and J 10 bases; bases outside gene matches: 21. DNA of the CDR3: TGTGCCAGCAGCCGATCCCTATTCGGGACAGGGGTTGTAAAGTCACCCCTCCACTTT. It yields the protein CASSRSLFGTGVVKSPLHF.

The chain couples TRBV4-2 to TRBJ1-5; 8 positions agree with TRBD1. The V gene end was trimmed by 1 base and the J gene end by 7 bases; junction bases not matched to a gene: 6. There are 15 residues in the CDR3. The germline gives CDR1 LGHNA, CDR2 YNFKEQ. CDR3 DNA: TGTGCCAGCAGCCAAGGACAGGGGACCTCGCAGCCCCAGCATTTT. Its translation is CASSQGQGTSQPQHF.

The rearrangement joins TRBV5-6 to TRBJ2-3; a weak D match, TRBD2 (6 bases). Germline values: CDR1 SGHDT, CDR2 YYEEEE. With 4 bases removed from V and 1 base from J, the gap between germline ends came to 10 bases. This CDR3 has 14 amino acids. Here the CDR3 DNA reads TGTGCCAGCAGCCCCCAGCGGGGCACAGATACGCAGTATTTT. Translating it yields CASSPQRGTDTQYF.

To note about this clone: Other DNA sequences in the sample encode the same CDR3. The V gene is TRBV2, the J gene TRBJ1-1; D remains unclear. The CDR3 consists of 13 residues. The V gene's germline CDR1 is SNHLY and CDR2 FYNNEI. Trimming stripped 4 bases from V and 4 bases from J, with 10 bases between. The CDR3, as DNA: TGTGCCAGCAGTGCAGGAGGTGGCACTGAAGCTTTCTTT. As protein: CASSAGGGTEAFF.

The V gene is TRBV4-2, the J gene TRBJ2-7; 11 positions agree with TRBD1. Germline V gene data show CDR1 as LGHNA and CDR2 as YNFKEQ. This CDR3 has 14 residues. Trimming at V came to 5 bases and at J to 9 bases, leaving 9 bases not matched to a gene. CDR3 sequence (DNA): TGTGCCAGCAGCTTAGGAGGACAGGGGGCGCGGCAGTACTTC. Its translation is CASSLGGQGARQYF.